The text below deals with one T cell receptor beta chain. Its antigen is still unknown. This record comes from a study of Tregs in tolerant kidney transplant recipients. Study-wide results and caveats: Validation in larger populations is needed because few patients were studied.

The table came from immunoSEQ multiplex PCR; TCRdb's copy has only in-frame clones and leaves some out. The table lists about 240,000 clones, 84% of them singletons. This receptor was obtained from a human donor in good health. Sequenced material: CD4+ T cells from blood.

In DNA form, the CDR3 reads TGCGCCAGCAGCTTGGCTAGCGGGGACTATGAGCAGTTCTTC. It yields the protein CASSLASGDYEQFF. This chain links TRBV5-1 with TRBJ2-1, with 9 bases that match TRBD2. The CDR3 is made up of 14 amino acids. The junction had 3 bases not matched to a gene; V was cut back by 0 bases and J by 8 bases. Germline lookup yields CDR1 SGHRS and CDR2 YFSETQ.